Presented here are 15 T cell receptor beta chains from one specimen sequenced in a study of T cells in Graves' hyperthyroidism and ophthalmopathy. The source material, RNA transcripts, was used to amplify TCR beta CDR3 regions. Initially, a first-round RT-PCR of the TCR CDR3 employed the HTBI primer set. Via MiXCR, TCRdb re-called the multiplex PCR reads, giving one row per CDR3 protein. The sample has under 350,000 distinct CDR3 sequences, roughly 21% seen once. Material: blood. These receptors all come from a woman in her forties or fifties with Graves' hyperthyroidism.

The sample holds a few counts of this clonotype. CDR3 DNA: TGTGCCACCAGTGACGGCCGGACTAGCGGGATTGAGAATGAGCAGTTCTTC. Amino acid sequence: CATSDGRTSGIENEQFF. The V call is TRBV24-1, the J call TRBJ2-1; the match to TRBD2 covers 12 bases. Unmatched junction bases numbered 10, after V lost 4 bases and J lost 7 bases. Per the germline V gene, CDR1 is KGHDR and CDR2 is SFDVKD. This CDR3 contains 17 residues.

In its sample, this clonotype was seen a few times. V and J are TRBV28 and TRBJ2-6; possible D gene TRBD1, 5 bases. Trimming stripped 5 bases from V and 4 bases from J, with 12 bases between. This CDR3 is 15 amino acids long. Germline V gives CDR1 MDHEN, CDR2 SYDVKM. CDR3 nucleotides: TGTGCCAGCAGTGCCGCAGGGTACGGGGCCAACGTCCTGACTTTC. This gives the protein CASSAAGYGANVLTF.

This clonotype was counted between two and nine times. The J gene is TRBJ2-6, the V gene TRBV28; D gene unclear. The CDR3 loop spans 15 amino acids. Trimming left V 7 bases short and J 0 bases short, with 10 bases between. CDR1 and CDR2 (germline): MDHEN, SYDVKM. CDR3 in amino acids: CASNPTVSGANVLTF. For the CDR3, the DNA is TGTGCCAGCAATCCGACCGTCTCTGGGGCCAACGTCCTGACTTTC.

In this sample, this clonotype turned up many times. The rearrangement links TRBV20-1 to TRBJ1-1; D is unclear. The CDR3 covers 13 residues. The germline V gene encodes CDR1 DFQATT and CDR2 SNEGSKA (reference sequence). The V and J ends lost 1 base and 0 bases respectively, with 6 bases between them. CDR3 coding DNA: TGCAGTGCTAGAGGAACAGTGAACACTGAAGCTTTCTTT. Protein: CSARGTVNTEAFF.

The table lists this clonotype with many counts. The J gene is TRBJ1-3, the V gene TRBV28; D is perhaps TRBD1 (5 bases). Trimming left V 7 bases short and J 0 bases short, with 10 bases between. The CDR3 runs 14 residues. Germline V gene data show CDR1 as MDHEN and CDR2 as SYDVKM. The CDR3 sequence: CASTEGSSGNTIYF. The CDR3 nucleotides read TGTGCCAGCACCGAGGGGAGCTCTGGAAACACCATATATTTT.

This clonotype was recorded at least ten times. The genes are TRBV18 and TRBJ2-1; 7 nucleotides match TRBD2. The CDR3 has 12 residues. Germline CDR1 reads KGHSH; CDR2 reads LQKENI. V lost 7 bases to trimming and J lost 6 bases; unmatched junction nucleotides: 3. The CDR3 region has the DNA TGTGCCAGCTGTTCGGGGGGCAATGAGCAGTTCTTC. It translates to CASCSGGNEQFF.

This clonotype occurred many times. The chain joins TRBV6-1 to TRBJ2-7; 7 bases agree with TRBD2. Trimming cost V 6 bases and J 3 bases; bases outside gene matches: 8. The length of the CDR3 is 14 residues. The germline gives CDR1 MNHNS, CDR2 SASEGT. CDR3 nucleotides: TGTGCCAGCAGGAGGGTTGCGGGGGACTACGAGCAGTACTTC. Translated, it gives CASRRVAGDYEQYF.

The J gene is TRBJ2-2, the V gene TRBV15; D may be TRBD1 (5 bases). The germline gives CDR1 LNHNV, CDR2 YYDKDF (reference sequence). The V gene lost 5 bases and the J gene lost 1 base, with 20 bases spanning the gap. This CDR3 has 18 residues. CDR3 region: CATSFLIQGPKNTGELFF. As DNA, the CDR3 is TGTGCCACCAGCTTCCTAATCCAGGGCCCCAAGAACACCGGGGAGCTGTTTTTT. Full variable domain (outside the CDR3, taken from reference TRBV15 and TRBJ2-2): DAMVIQNPRYQVTQFGKPVTLSCSQTLNHNVMYWYQQKSSQAPKLLFHYYDKDFNNEADTPDNFQSRRPNTSFCFLDIRSPGLGDTAMYLCATSFLIQGPKNTGELFFGEGSRLTVL.

This clonotype was picked up many times. V and J are TRBV27 and TRBJ2-5; the D gene is possibly TRBD2 (6 bases). V lost 5 bases to trimming and J lost 1 base, with 11 bases between them. The germline CDR1 and CDR2 sequences are MNHEY and SMNVEV (reference sequence). CDR3 size: 14 residues. The DNA for the CDR3 is TGTGCCAGCAGTCCCCGGACTATCCAAGAGACCCAGTACTTC. It translates to CASSPRTIQETQYF.

This rearrangement joins TRBV28 to TRBJ1-2, with TRBD1 matching 7 bases. Losses at the gene ends were 3 bases for V and 4 bases for J; bases not matched to a gene: 5. Germline loops: CDR1 MDHEN, CDR2 SYDVKM. The CDR3 has 14 amino acids. The CDR3 DNA reads TGTGCCAGCAGTTTTCAGGGGGTAGGCTATGGCTACACCTTC. The encoded protein is CASSFQGVGYGYTF.

There are a few counts of this clonotype. The chain combines TRBV5-8 with TRBJ2-1; D is ambiguous. Germline V gene data show CDR1 as SGHTS and CDR2 as YDEGEE. CDR3 length: 12 residues. Trimming took off 4 bases at V and 6 bases at J, with 8 bases between the two ends. The CDR3 sequence: CASSRMVNEQFF. The CDR3 DNA reads TGTGCCAGCAGCCGAATGGTCAATGAGCAGTTCTTC.

This clonotype was counted ten times or more. The chain has TRBV3-1 and TRBJ1-5; no definite D call. CDR3 length equals 15 residues. The germline V and J ends were trimmed by 1 base and 2 bases, with 9 bases remaining between them. Per the germline V gene, CDR1 is LGHDT and CDR2 is YNNKEL (reference sequence). CDR3 in amino acids: CASSQGGDRNQPQHF. CDR3 coding DNA: TGTGCCAGCAGCCAAGGTGGGGATCGCAATCAGCCCCAGCATTTT.

This rearrangement joins TRBV30 to TRBJ1-1; D gene uncertain. CDR1 is GTSNPN and CDR2 is SVGIG in the germline V gene (reference sequence). Trimming removed 4 bases at V and 4 bases at J, with 13 bases between. The CDR3 is 13 residues long. The CDR3 DNA reads as TGTGCCTGGACCAGACTGCGGGGCACTGAAGCTTTCTTT. Its protein is CAWTRLRGTEAFF.

The chain is built from TRBV20-1 and TRBJ1-5; perhaps TRBD1 as D (6 bases). Per germline, CDR1 DFQATT and CDR2 SNEGSKA (reference sequence). Trimming pared 7 bases from V and 7 bases from J, leaving 14 bases between. CDR3 length: 12 residues. The CDR3 region is CSDWTAYQPQHF. For the CDR3, the DNA is TGCAGTGATTGGACAGCCTACCAGCCCCAGCATTTT.

DNA of the CDR3: TGTGCCAGCAGCCAAGATCCTGCAGGGGGAGAGACCCAGTACTTC. Its translation: CASSQDPAGGETQYF. V gene TRBV4-2 combines with J gene TRBJ2-5; 7 nucleotides line up with TRBD1. Germline CDR1 reads LGHNA; CDR2 reads YNFKEQ. Losses at the gene ends were 0 bases for V and 4 bases for J; bases not matched to a gene: 5. This CDR3 spans 15 amino acids.